This T cell receptor beta chain appears in the sequencing data of a study of cytomegalovirus exposure and HLA in healthy donors. Study summary: Counted in an early data release were 65 million to 100 million unique TCRs from HLA-typed donors.

The sample holds many counts of this clone. Trimming took 2 bases from V and 1 from J, leaving 14 bases between them. This CDR3 spans 16 amino acids. Germline assignment: CDR1 SGHAT and CDR2 FQNNGV. 60 Vbeta and 13 Jbeta primers were used in PCR. Sequencing was performed with immunoSEQ multiplex PCR; in TCRdb, only in-frame clones are kept and a portion is missing. Here the sample spans more than 70,000 clones, less than 75% being singletons. This sequence joins TRBV11-2 and TRBJ1-1; no reliable D call. The TCR was taken from a man aged 40-55 years in good health and CMV-seropositive. Sequencing was done on a sample of PBMCs. The CDR3: CASSLRWGDSNTEAFF. The DNA for the CDR3 is TGTGCCAGCAGCTTACGTTGGGGAGACTCGAACACTGAAGCTTTCTTT.